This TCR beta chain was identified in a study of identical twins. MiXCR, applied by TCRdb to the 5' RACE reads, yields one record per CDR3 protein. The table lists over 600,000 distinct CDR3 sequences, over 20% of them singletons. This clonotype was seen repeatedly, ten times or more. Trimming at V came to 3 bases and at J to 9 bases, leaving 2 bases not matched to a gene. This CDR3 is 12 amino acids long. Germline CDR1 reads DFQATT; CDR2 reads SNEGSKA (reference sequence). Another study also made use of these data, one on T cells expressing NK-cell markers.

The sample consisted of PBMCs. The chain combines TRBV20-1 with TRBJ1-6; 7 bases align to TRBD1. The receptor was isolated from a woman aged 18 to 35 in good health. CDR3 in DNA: TGCAGTGCTAGGCCAGGGGGTTCACCCCTCCACTTT. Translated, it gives CSARPGGSPLHF.